This T cell receptor beta chain was identified in a study of cytomegalovirus exposure and HLA in healthy donors. Across the whole study: Later analysis reported that the 110 or so validation repertoires shared the platform of the approximately 670 first-cohort repertoires.

On this clone: Its antigen is still unknown.

Study results and limitations: Researchers counted about 150 TCR beta chains as cytomegalovirus-associated. The study found most TCR sequences rare, yet found some public TCRs in many donors. TCR clusters originating in the first cohort tended to co-occur in the roughly 120 validation repertoires, according to a later analysis.

Sequencing was performed with immunoSEQ multiplex PCR; in TCRdb, only in-frame clones are kept and a portion is missing. Of 200,000 to 250,000 clones detected, approximately 88% appear once; the ten largest clones hold around an eighth. The CDR3 runs 19 residues. Germline assignment: CDR1 MNHEY and CDR2 SMNVEV (reference sequence). After removal of 0 bases from V and 6 bases from J, the junction contained 20 bases not matched to a gene. What was sequenced was PBMCs. This TCR was recovered from a woman aged 25-40 years in good health and CMV-seropositive. V gene TRBV27 combines with J gene TRBJ2-7, with TRBD2 matching over 7 bases. CDR3 nucleotide sequence: TGTGCCAGCAGTTTATCGTCTAGCGGAGGTACGAGCCCCTGGGCCGAGCAGTACTTC. It translates to CASSLSSSGGTSPWAEQYF.